This paragraph reports one T cell receptor beta chain. The data derive from a study of blood T cell repertoires in COVID-19. Study context: Italy, Spain and the United States were the sources of the convalescent and acute COVID-19 samples.

Repertoires were generated with immunoSEQ multiplex PCR, while TCRdb's copy carries only in-frame clones and drops some. The sample contains about 190,000 clones, around 90% of which appear only once. What was sequenced was peripheral blood. This receptor was obtained from a man in his forties with acute or convalescent COVID-19.

CDR3 bases: TGTGCCAGCAGCCCTAGCTCCCGGCGGGGACTCAATGAGCAGTTCTTC. This encodes CASSPSSRRGLNEQFF. V is TRBV7-9 and J is TRBJ2-1; D perhaps matches TRBD2 (6 bases). The germline V gene encodes CDR1 SEHNR and CDR2 FQNEAQ (reference sequence). V was clipped by 5 bases and J by 6 bases, with 20 bases between them. This CDR3 is built from 16 residues.